A selection of T cell receptor beta chains follows, all from one sample in a study of OX40 agonist ivuxolimab in advanced cancers. Profiled with immunoSEQ multiplex PCR; TCRdb holds only in-frame clones, not every one. In the table there are some 130,000 clones, about 93% of which are singletons. The source material was CD4+ or CD8+ T cells sorted from blood, sampled in a trial of the OX40 agonist ivuxolimab. The source is an adult with an advanced solid tumor such as melanoma, head and neck, liver or kidney cancer. The CDR3 runs from the conserved cysteine through the conserved F or W. The order of the fields is clone size, D gene, V gene, J gene, CDR3 protein, CDR3 DNA. D genes are given only for firm matches. Clone size is given for some rows only: seen once, a few or many times, or a class if the clone is expanded.

.,TRBD2,TRBV9,TRBJ2-3,CASSVAFTSGASTDTQYF,TGTGCCAGCAGCGTAGCTTTCACTAGCGGGGCAAGCACAGATACGCAGTATTTT
.,TRBD1,TRBV5-1,TRBJ1-4,CASSLARTGSEKLFF,TGCGCCAGCAGCTTGGCCAGGACAGGGAGTGAAAAACTGTTTTTT
.,.,TRBV6-5,TRBJ1-6,CASRLQVSGSPLHF,TGTGCCAGCAGGCTTCAGGTTTCGGGTTCACCCCTCCACTTT
.,.,TRBV5-6,TRBJ2-4,CASSGVVGEAKNIQYF,TGTGCCAGCAGCGGGGTGGTAGGGGAGGCCAAAAACATTCAGTACTTC
.,.,TRBV20-1,TRBJ2-7,CSASNTYEQYF,TGCAGTGCTAGTAACACCTACGAGCAGTACTTC
.,.,TRBV30,TRBJ1-2,CAWSVRGAGGYTF,TGTGCCTGGAGTGTACGGGGGGCGGGTGGCTACACCTTC
few,.,TRBV6-1,TRBJ2-5,CASSETLYTQYF,TGTGCCAGCAGTGAAACCCTATACACCCAGTACTTC
.,.,TRBV20-1,TRBJ1-2,CSAPSPGGYTF,TGCAGTGCCCCATCCCCAGGGGGCTACACCTTC
.,.,TRBV5-1,TRBJ2-5,CASSRGAGGETQYF,TGCGCCAGCAGCCGCGGAGCGGGCGGTGAGACCCAGTACTTC
.,TRBD2,TRBV7-3,TRBJ2-3,CASSLGGVYTDTQYF,TGTGCCAGCAGCTTAGGGGGGGTATACACAGATACGCAGTATTTT
.,.,TRBV30,TRBJ1-3,CAWAAGSSGNTIYF,TGTGCCTGGGCCGCCGGAAGCTCTGGAAACACCATATATTTT
.,.,TRBV6-1,TRBJ1-3,CASSEWAEGNTIYF,TGTGCCAGCAGTGAATGGGCGGAGGGAAACACCATATATTTT
.,TRBD1,TRBV5-6,TRBJ2-3,CASSPTGEDSADTQYF,TGTGCCAGCAGCCCGACAGGGGAGGATTCCGCAGATACGCAGTATTTT
.,.,TRBV6-6,TRBJ2-1,CASSYPTGPAYNEQFF,TGTGCCAGCAGTTATCCCACAGGGCCAGCCTACAATGAGCAGTTCTTC
few,.,TRBV7-2,TRBJ2-1,CASRRGGSYNEQFF,TGTGCCAGCAGGAGGGGGGGTTCCTACAATGAGCAGTTCTTC
.,TRBD1,TRBV7-9,TRBJ1-1,CASSPRQGLNTEAFF,TGTGCCAGCAGCCCGAGACAGGGCCTGAACACTGAAGCTTTCTTT
.,TRBD1,TRBV7-9,TRBJ2-7,CASSFRDRGPSYEQYF,TGTGCCAGCAGCTTCCGGGACAGGGGGCCCTCCTACGAGCAGTACTTC
.,.,TRBV29-1,TRBJ2-3,CSARRTDTQYF,TGCAGCGCCCGCCGCACAGATACGCAGTATTTT
.,.,TRBV9,TRBJ1-1,CASSPQTENTEAFF,TGTGCCAGCAGCCCACAGACGGAGAACACTGAAGCTTTCTTT
.,.,TRBV4-3,TRBJ2-3,CASSQDGPGIYTDTQYF,TGCGCCAGCAGCCAAGACGGCCCGGGAATATACACAGATACGCAGTATTTT
.,TRBD2,TRBV19,TRBJ2-6,CASSIRGSGGANVLTF,TGTGCCAGTAGTATCCGCGGGAGCGGTGGGGCCAACGTCCTGACTTTC
.,TRBD1,TRBV6-4,TRBJ1-5,CASSETGGMAQPQHF,TGTGCCAGCAGTGAGACAGGGGGAATGGCTCAGCCCCAGCATTTT
.,TRBD2,TRBV27,TRBJ2-1,CASSLRQVLGLAGDEQFF,TGTGCCAGCAGTTTACGGCAGGTCCTTGGACTAGCGGGGGATGAGCAGTTCTTC
.,TRBD2,TRBV7-2,TRBJ2-3,CASSLIAGGLTDTQYF,TGTGCCAGCAGCTTAATTGCGGGAGGACTCACAGATACGCAGTATTTT